This is a list of T cell receptor beta chains from one sample in a study of blood T cell repertoires in COVID-19. Sequencing used immunoSEQ multiplex PCR; TCRdb keeps in-frame clones, though not all of them. This sample carries fewer than 350,000 clones, 75% to 85% of them seen once, and the ten largest clones take approximately 7.9%. The sample comprised peripheral blood. All receptors derive from a human donor in a cohort sampled during active COVID-19. The conserved cysteine and the conserved F or W are not part of the CDR3 here.

CDR3 protein,J gene,V gene
ASSGTGSGEQY,TRBJ2-7,TRBV25-1
AWSVTGQYGYT,TRBJ1-2,TRBV30
ASSYDSSGANVLT,TRBJ2-6,TRBV4-1
ASSRQDRNTIY,TRBJ1-3,TRBV13
ASSEDFSSGTEAF,TRBJ1-1,TRBV6-4
ASSQETGGLYGYT,TRBJ1-2,TRBV3-1/TRBV3-2
ASSFSSVNTGELF,TRBJ2-2,TRBV27
ASSSRLRTVGAEQF,TRBJ2-1,TRBV7-2
ASSELAGGQVQY,TRBJ2-7,TRBV25-1
AISEGQLATNEKLF,TRBJ1-4,TRBV10-3
ASSPLQGLSGNTIY,TRBJ1-3,TRBV18
ASSYSLTTEAF,TRBJ1-1,TRBV6-5
ASSYRSGELGYT,TRBJ1-2,TRBV6-5
ASSFRQGYEQY,TRBJ2-7,TRBV13
ASRPGQVNTGELF,TRBJ2-2,TRBV6-5
ASSLDSSNSPLH,TRBJ1-6,TRBV5-1
ATSDEAGGHNEQF,TRBJ2-1,TRBV24-1
ATSDFSGGKLNEQF,TRBJ2-1,TRBV24-1
ASSLRGNSNYGYT,TRBJ1-2,TRBV7-8
ASSIQGAPSTEAF,TRBJ1-1,TRBV19
ASSPREKLF,TRBJ1-4,TRBV2
ASSLTPAGEGKDYGYT,TRBJ1-2,TRBV7-3
ASSPQGRFEAF,TRBJ1-1,TRBV7-9
AISSGTGANYGYT,TRBJ1-2,TRBV10-3
ATSDYGQARNTGELF,TRBJ2-2,TRBV24-1
ASSWTGAANEKLF,TRBJ1-4,TRBV6-5
ASSALAGRNYGYT,TRBJ1-2,TRBV2
ASSEDRAFYNSYEQY,TRBJ2-7,TRBV2
ASSLYGQDLSYT,TRBJ1-2,TRBV28
ASSTGGNTEAF,TRBJ1-1,TRBV19
ASSQHTGSNQPQH,TRBJ1-5,TRBV3-1/TRBV3-2
ASSPRGKGGETQY,TRBJ2-5,TRBV21-1
ASSDEGALDGELF,TRBJ2-2,TRBV2
ASSKNPSGNTIY,TRBJ1-3,TRBV6-5
ASSEASGGSYNSPLH,TRBJ1-6,TRBV6-1
SASSDRLAKNIQY,TRBJ2-4,TRBV20-1
SASLPGGALYGYT,TRBJ1-2,TRBV20-1
ASSPPRTEGVKAF,TRBJ1-1,TRBV3-1/TRBV3-2
ASSFQEGAGNTIY,TRBJ1-3,TRBV6-5
ASSQGLSNTEAF,TRBJ1-1,TRBV6-6
ASSSTLNGDYGYT,TRBJ1-2,TRBV5-5